A selection of T cell receptor beta chains follows, all from one sample in a study of T cell responses to AZD1222 COVID-19 vaccine. The method was immunoSEQ multiplex PCR; TCRdb's version includes in-frame clones alone and lacks a portion of them. The data contain some 120,000 clones, 80% to 95% of them singletons. Sequences were derived from peripheral blood, sampled on day 0 of AZD1222 vaccination. These receptors were collected from an adult in good health. The CDR3 runs from the conserved cysteine through the conserved F or W. D genes are given only for firm matches. The size field is filled for only some rows; it gives once, few, many or a size class.

j_call v_call d_call clone_size cdr3_nt cdr3_aa
TRBJ2-5 TRBV7-8 . . TGTGCCAGCAGCCGTGAGACCCAGTACTTC CASSRETQYF
TRBJ1-5 TRBV4-2 TRBD1 . TGTGCCAGCAGCCACTACAGGGGAAATCAGCCCCAGCATTTT CASSHYRGNQPQHF
TRBJ1-2 TRBV6-1 . . TGTGCCAGCAGTGACGGATCAGGGGTCGGCTACACCTTC CASSDGSGVGYTF
TRBJ1-1 TRBV16 . few TGTGCCAGCAGCCTCGGGAACACTGAAGCTTTCTTT CASSLGNTEAFF
TRBJ1-5 TRBV2 . . TGTGCCAGTATGGAGGGGTTTGATCAGCCCCAGCATTTT CASMEGFDQPQHF
TRBJ2-1 TRBV7-2 TRBD1 few TGTGCCAGCAGCTCAACAGGGGGCTCAGATGAGCAGTTCTTC CASSSTGGSDEQFF
TRBJ2-6 TRBV2 . . TGTGCCAGTTCGCCGGACTCCCACTCTGGGGCCAACGTCCTGACTTTC CASSPDSHSGANVLTF
TRBJ1-6 TRBV3-1/TRBV3-2 . . TGTGCCAGCAGCCAAAATAATTCACCCCTCCACTTT CASSQNNSPLHF
TRBJ1-1 TRBV28 TRBD1 . TGTGCCAGCAGTTTAGGGGGACAGGGAGGGACTGAAGCTTTCTTT CASSLGGQGGTEAFF
TRBJ2-3 TRBV6-5 . . TGTGCCAGCAACATCCGCGGGAAAGATACGCAGTATTTT CASNIRGKDTQYF
TRBJ2-5 TRBV14 TRBD2 . TGTGCCAGCAGCCAAGCTAGGAGACTAGCGGGAGGGCCGGAGACCCAGTACTTC CASSQARRLAGGPETQYF
TRBJ2-4 TRBV5-1 . once TGCGCCAGCAGCGACGGCACGGCCAAAAACATTCAGTACTTC CASSDGTAKNIQYF
TRBJ2-7 TRBV5-4 TRBD2 . TGTGCCAGCAGCCCGGGGGGGACTAGCGGGAAGTACGAGCAGTACTTC CASSPGGTSGKYEQYF
TRBJ2-7 TRBV3-1/TRBV3-2 . . TGTGCCAGCAGCCAAGACGGTGGGGGTTACGAGCAGTACTTC CASSQDGGGYEQYF